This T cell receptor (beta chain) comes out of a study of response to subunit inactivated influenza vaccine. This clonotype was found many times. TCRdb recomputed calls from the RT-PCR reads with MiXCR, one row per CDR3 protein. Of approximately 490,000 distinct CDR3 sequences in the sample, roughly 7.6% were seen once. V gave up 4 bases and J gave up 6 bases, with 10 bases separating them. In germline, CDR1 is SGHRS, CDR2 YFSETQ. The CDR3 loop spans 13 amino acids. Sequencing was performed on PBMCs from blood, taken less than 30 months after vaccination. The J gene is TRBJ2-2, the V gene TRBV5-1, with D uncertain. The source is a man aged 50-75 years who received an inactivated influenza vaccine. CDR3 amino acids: CASSLHEAGELFF. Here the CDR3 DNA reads TGCGCCAGCAGCCTTCATGAGGCCGGGGAGCTGTTTTTT.